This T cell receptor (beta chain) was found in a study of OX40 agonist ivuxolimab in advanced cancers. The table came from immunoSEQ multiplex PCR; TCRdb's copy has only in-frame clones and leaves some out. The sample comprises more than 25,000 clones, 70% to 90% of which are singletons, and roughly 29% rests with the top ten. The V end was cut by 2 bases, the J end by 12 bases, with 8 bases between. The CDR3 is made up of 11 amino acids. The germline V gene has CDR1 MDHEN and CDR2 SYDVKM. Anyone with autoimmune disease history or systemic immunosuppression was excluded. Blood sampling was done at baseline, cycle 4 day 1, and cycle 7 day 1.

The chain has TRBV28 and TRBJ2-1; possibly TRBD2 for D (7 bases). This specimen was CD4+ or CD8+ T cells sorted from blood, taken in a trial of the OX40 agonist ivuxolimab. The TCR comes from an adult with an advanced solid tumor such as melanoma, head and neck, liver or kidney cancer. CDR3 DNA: TGTGCCAGCAGTTTAAGGGGGGGGCAGTTCTTC. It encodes CASSLRGGQFF.